These 13 T cell receptor beta chains were all obtained from the same sample, sequenced in a study of molecular identifiers for immune sequencing clone quantification. In TCRdb, the PCR reads were re-called with MiXCR into one record per CDR3 protein. Of around 470,000 distinct CDR3 sequences in the sample, around 21% were seen once. The sample consisted of naive CD8+ T cells from blood, with Jurkat cell RNA spiked in. Subset reported: FACS-sorted CD8+CD4-CCR7+CD45RA+ naive T cells. The receptors originated from a human donor in good health. Some libraries in this study had Jurkat cell RNA spiked in.

Turning to this clonotype: This may stem from a read error, because a much larger clone lies one nucleotide away. J is TRBJ1-1 and V is TRBV27; D remains unclear. Trimming cost V 6 bases and J 6 bases, with 14 bases left between them. Germline-derived CDR1 and CDR2 are MNHEY and SMNVEV (reference sequence). The CDR3 runs 13 residues. The CDR3 protein is CASRSGGLAEAFF. CDR3 coding DNA: TGTGCCAGCAGATCCGGAGGGCTCGCTGAAGCTTTCTTT.

Comments on this clonotype: An end of the junction differs from the germline gene, which may be a read error. The chain couples TRBV11-2 to TRBJ2-1; the D is unclear. This CDR3 is built from 10 residues. The V gene's germline CDR1 is SGHAT and CDR2 FQNNGV. CDR3 sequence reads: CASSLNERFF. As DNA, the CDR3 is TGTGCCAGCAGCTTAAATGAGCGGTTCTTC.

This clonotype has only one observation. This may stem from a read error, because a much larger clone lies one nucleotide away. This chain uses TRBV6-2 or TRBV6-3 with TRBJ2-7, with D tentatively TRBD1 (6 bases). The CDR3 covers 14 residues. Trimming left V 5 bases short and J 0 bases short, with 11 bases between. Germline V lookup: CDR1 MNHEY, CDR2 SVGEGT. The CDR3 DNA sequence: TGTGCCAGCAGTATAGTGGGGGCCTCCTACGAGCAGTACTTC. This encodes CASSIVGASYEQYF.

This clonotype was counted ten times or more. This chain links TRBV6-2 or TRBV6-3 with TRBJ2-7; unclear D gene. Trimming took 0 bases from V and 2 from J, leaving 8 bases between them. Germline loops: CDR1 MNHEY, CDR2 SVGEGT. CDR3 length equals 14 residues. For the CDR3, the DNA is TGTGCCAGCAGTTACTCGCCGGGTGCCTACGAGCAGTACTTC. It is translated as CASSYSPGAYEQYF.

As regards this clonotype: Since a much larger clone is just one base distant, this may be a read error. This chain uses TRBV4-1 with TRBJ2-7, with D uncertain. V lost 1 base, J lost 0 bases, and 13 bases lay in between. Germline V gene data show CDR1 as MGHRA and CDR2 as YSYEKL. This CDR3 spans 16 amino acids. CDR3 in DNA: TGCGCCAGCAGCCAAGGCGGCCCAAGGGCCTCCTACGAGCAGTACTTC. It encodes CASSQGGPRASYEQYF.

A few counts support this clonotype. The V call is TRBV19, the J call TRBJ2-3, with a possible D match to TRBD2 (5 bases). Germline V gene lookup returns CDR1 LNHDA and CDR2 SQIVND (reference sequence). The V end lost 7 bases, the J end lost 0 bases, and 23 bases lay between the germline ends. CDR3 length equals 18 residues. The CDR3 bases are TGTGCCAGTACCGAGGAATGGAGGTACGGGGATAGCACAGATACGCAGTATTTT. Translating it yields CASTEEWRYGDSTDTQYF. Full variable domain (missing parts from reference TRBV19 and TRBJ2-3): DGGITQSPKYLFRKEGQNVTLSCEQNLNHDAMYWYRQDPGQGLRLIYYSQIVNDFQKGDIAEGYSVSREKKESFPLTVTSAQKNPTAFYLCASTEEWRYGDSTDTQYFGPGTRLTVL.

As to this clonotype: A much larger clone sits a single nucleotide away, making a read error possible. The rearrangement uses TRBV19 and TRBJ2-5, with 12 bases identical to TRBD2. The CDR3 totals 15 residues. Germline CDR1 and CDR2: LNHDA and SQIVND (reference sequence). V dropped 9 bases and J dropped 2; count of bases not matched to a gene: 7. The CDR3 DNA reads as TGTGCCAGCACCGAGACTAGCGGGAGTCAAGAGACCCAGTACTTC. Translating it yields CASTETSGSQETQYF.

In this sample, this clonotype turned up many times. The chain has TRBV27 and TRBJ1-1; possibly TRBD1 for D (6 bases). CDR1 is MNHEY and CDR2 is SMNVEV in the germline V gene (reference sequence). Trimming took off 6 bases at V and 6 bases at J, with 14 bases between the two ends. The CDR3 has 13 residues. The CDR3, as DNA: TGTGCCAGCAGATTACAGGGTAGGGCTGAAGCTTTCTTT. Its translation: CASRLQGRAEAFF.

V gene TRBV28 combines with J gene TRBJ2-7; D unclear. This CDR3 is 13 amino acids long. Germline V gene sequence: CDR1 MDHEN, CDR2 SYDVKM. V dropped 3 bases and J dropped 5 bases, with 11 bases sitting between them. DNA of the CDR3: TGTGCCAGCAGTTTGATTCCCAGAAACGAGCAGTACTTC. As protein: CASSLIPRNEQYF.

This clonotype was counted ten times or more. The gene calls are TRBV7-9 and TRBJ2-5, with TRBD1 identical over 7 bases. The CDR3 consists of 16 residues. Per the germline V gene, CDR1 is SEHNR and CDR2 is FQNEAQ (reference sequence). J lost 1 base, V lost 5 bases, and 10 bases had no gene match. CDR3: CASSRQGEGAQETQYF. In DNA form, the CDR3 reads TGTGCCAGCAGCCGACAGGGAGAGGGTGCCCAAGAGACCCAGTACTTC.

This clonotype was found many times. The chain recombines TRBV7-6 with TRBJ2-1; tentatively, D is TRBD2 (5 bases). V shed 1 base and J shed 5 bases, with 12 bases lying between them. Germline CDR1 is SGHVS and CDR2 is FNYEAQ. The length of the CDR3 is 15 residues. This CDR3 is CASSLVVSGNNEQFF. CDR3 in DNA: TGTGCCAGCAGCTTAGTTGTTTCGGGGAACAATGAGCAGTTCTTC.

This clonotype was found many times. The genes are TRBV11-2 and TRBJ2-5, with TRBD1 as a possible D gene (6 bases). Trimming cost V 5 bases and J 0 bases, with 16 bases left between them. In germline, CDR1 is SGHAT, CDR2 FQNNGV. This CDR3 has 16 amino acids. CDR3 nucleotide sequence: TGTGCCAGCAGCCACCATTCCGGGACATACCAAGAGACCCAGTACTTC. This encodes CASSHHSGTYQETQYF.

V is TRBV5-4 and J is TRBJ1-2, with 11 bases lining up with TRBD1. Germline assignment: CDR1 SGHNT and CDR2 YYREEE (reference sequence). V lost 4 bases and J lost 5; bases outside the gene matches: 13. This CDR3 is built from 17 residues. CDR3: CASSEMDRGRSFYGYTF. CDR3 coding DNA: TGTGCCAGCAGCGAGATGGACAGGGGGCGATCGTTTTATGGCTACACCTTC.